The entry below gives a single T cell receptor (beta chain) sequence along with its context. These data belong to a study of blood T cell repertoires in COVID-19. About the research overall: COVID-19 samples, acute and convalescent, were from the United States, Italy and Spain. T cells, B-cell-depleted T cells, or PBMCs supplied cDNA or gDNA.

V was shortened by 5 bases and J by 6 bases, with 11 bases between the two germline ends. This CDR3 has 13 amino acids. Germline V CDR1 and CDR2: SGHVS, FNYEAQ. In the source study's methods: The assay estimated nucleated cells by amplifying reference gene primers. TCRdb keeps only in-frame clones here, not all; method: immunoSEQ multiplex PCR. Clone size and the V and J calls come from that table; the DNA yielded D and trimming. Here the sample spans under 150,000 clones, more than 75% being singletons. This receptor was obtained from a man aged 45-60 years with active COVID-19. Sequencing was performed on peripheral blood. The V call is TRBV7-6, the J call TRBJ2-1; no clear D gene. The DNA for the CDR3 is TGTGCCAGCAGCCCCTCTCAGATCAATGAGCAGTTCTTC. Translation: CASSPSQINEQFF.